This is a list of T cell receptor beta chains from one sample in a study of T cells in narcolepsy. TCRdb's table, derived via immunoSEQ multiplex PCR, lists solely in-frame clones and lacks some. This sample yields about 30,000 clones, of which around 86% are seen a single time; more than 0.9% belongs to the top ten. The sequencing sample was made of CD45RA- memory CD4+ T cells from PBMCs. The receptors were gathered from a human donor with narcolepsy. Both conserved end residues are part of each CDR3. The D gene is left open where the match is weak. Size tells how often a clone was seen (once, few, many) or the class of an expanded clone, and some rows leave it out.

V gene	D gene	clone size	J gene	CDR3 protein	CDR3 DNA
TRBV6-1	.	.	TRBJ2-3	CASSPLGQSTDTQYF	TGTGCCAGCAGCCCCCTTGGACAGTCCACAGATACGCAGTATTTT
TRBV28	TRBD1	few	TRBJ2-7	CASSLSGTASYEQYF	TGTGCCAGCAGTTTATCCGGGACAGCCTCCTACGAGCAGTACTTC
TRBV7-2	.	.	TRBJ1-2	CASSLGRGDDGYTF	TGTGCCAGCAGCTTAGGGCGGGGTGACGATGGCTACACCTTC
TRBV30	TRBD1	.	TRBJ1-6	CAWTTGVNSPLHF	TGTGCCTGGACTACAGGGGTTAATTCACCCCTCCACTTT
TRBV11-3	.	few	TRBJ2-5	CASSMGNRDDGETQYF	TGTGCCAGCAGTATGGGGAACCGGGACGACGGAGAGACTCAGTACTTC
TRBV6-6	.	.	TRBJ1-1	CASRLEANTEAFF	TGTGCCAGCAGACTGGAGGCAAACACTGAAGCTTTCTTT
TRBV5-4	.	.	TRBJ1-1	CASSFDSPPNTEAFF	TGTGCCAGCAGCTTTGATTCCCCACCGAACACTGAAGCTTTCTTT
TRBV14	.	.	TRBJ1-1	CASSQDPRGRYTEAFF	TGTGCCAGCAGCCAAGATCCCCGGGGGCGGTACACTGAAGCTTTCTTT
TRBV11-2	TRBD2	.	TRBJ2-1	CASSERLAGVGNEQFF	TGTGCCAGCAGCGAGCGACTAGCGGGGGTAGGCAATGAGCAGTTCTTC
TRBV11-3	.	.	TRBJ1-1	CASKGNTEAFF	TGTGCCAGCAAAGGGAACACTGAAGCTTTCTTT
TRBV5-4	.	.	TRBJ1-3	CASSSTWGPGNTIYF	TGTGCCAGCAGCTCAACCTGGGGGCCGGGAAACACCATATATTTT
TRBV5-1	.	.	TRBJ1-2	CASSLGQSYGYTF	TGCGCCAGCAGCTTGGGGCAGAGCTATGGCTACACCTTC
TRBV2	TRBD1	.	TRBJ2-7	CAMGQGKYEQYF	TGTGCCATGGGACAGGGAAAATACGAGCAGTACTTC
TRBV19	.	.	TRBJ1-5	CASKMGNQPQHF	TGTGCCAGTAAAATGGGCAATCAGCCCCAGCATTTT
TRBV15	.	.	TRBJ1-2	CATSRDPLSLGGGYTF	TGTGCCACCAGCAGGGACCCTCTCAGTCTGGGGGGTGGCTACACCTTC
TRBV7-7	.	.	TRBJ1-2	CASSPTEGGRHRRNYGYTF	TGTGCTAGCAGCCCGACGGAGGGGGGGCGACACAGAAGAAACTATGGCTACACCTTC
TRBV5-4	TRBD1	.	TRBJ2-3	CASSSKRENRGLDF	TGTGCCAGCAGCTCCAAAAGGGAAAACAGGGGTCTGGATTTT